This T cell receptor (beta chain) was sequenced during a study of cytomegalovirus exposure and HLA in healthy donors (dated by TCRdb to the late 2010s). About the study as a whole: An earlier analysis of approximately 600 of the donors reported 250 to 350 Gb of sequence data and 100 million to 130 million unique TCR beta sequences from 190 million or so T cells. About five DR-DQ haplotypes were treated as single units for association and clustering because of strong linkage in the cohort. The study profiled the T cell repertoires of hundreds of subjects by immunosequencing and related them to cytomegalovirus serostatus. Rather than using new phenotypic data, the later analysis identified candidate immune exposures from TCR beta sequences and from how often those sequences occurred across donors. The study was designed to test whether signatures of past pathogen exposure could be identified by cataloging public T cell receptors. Typing coverage differed by locus: A, B, C, DRB1 and DQB1 were typed in about 629-640 donors, DQA1 in about 560, DPA1 in around 580, and DPB1 in roughly 450. About 300 gigabases of sequencing data and some 85 million unique TCR sequences were included in an early release covering roughly 600 HLA-typed donors. Both class I and class II loci were covered by HLA typing, at four-digit resolution. To predict cytomegalovirus infection status, the study brought together high-throughput TCR immunosequencing, statistical association of individual TCRs with disease status, and machine learning. An earlier analysis of fewer than 700 of the donors applied high-throughput TCR beta sequencing to assess whether each TCR beta V gene segment acted as functional or pseudogenic. All discovery cohort repertoires had been generated on a single sequencing platform. The genetic ancestry cluster associated with self-reported Caucasian donors included about 84% of the roughly 390 genotyped donors. A later genetic analysis used genome-wide SNP genotypes for about 65% of the roughly 670 donors, treating that subset as a discovery cohort. In addition to the first cohort of 650 to 750 subjects, a separate validation cohort of 120 different subjects was used. Donor age, sex, ethnicity and CMV serostatus were compiled alongside the repertoire data. Among some 410 genotyped donors of the cohort, an average of approximately 240,000 unique TCR beta nucleotide sequences were sequenced per donor, roughly a sixth of them non-productive. A later analysis re-analyzed previously published TCR beta repertoires from 500 to 700 donors and added high-resolution HLA genotyping to study TCR occurrence patterns.

In total, over 600 healthy bone marrow donors made up the cohort. At the time of sampling, all cohort members were nominally healthy, though unrecorded immune exposures were likely present. The donor was CMV seropositive and belonged to the group of more than 250 seropositive cohort members. Every donor gave a peripheral blood sample, and the peripheral blood mononuclear cells from that sample were used for TCR beta sequencing. Genomic DNA extraction from the blood cell samples was performed with the Qiagen DNeasy Blood Extraction Kit. Compared with germline, V lacks 6 bases and J lacks 7 bases; bases without a gene match: 4. The germline V gene encodes CDR1 SQVTM and CDR2 ANQGSEA. Counted from cysteine to phenylalanine, this CDR3 has 12 amino acids. The retained sequence is limited to the CDR3, 36 bases, with the frame set at the first base. Points on this clone: Its specific antigen is unknown. No base-level quality is on record; no much larger clone is a single base apart.

What the study reported, not specific to this receptor: In a later genetic analysis, a missense DCLRE1C variant was associated with V-gene and J-gene trimming of TCR beta chains, and the association was replicated in an independent cohort. In a later analysis, HLA-associated TCR beta chains were found to be more clonally expanded and to have lower generation probabilities than equally common non-associated chains. Most TCR sequences were seen in very few donors, while some public TCRs were found in many individuals. The study gave a list of 150 to 200 TCR beta chains associated with cytomegalovirus. Because counts were too low, 15 to 20 rarely observed V segments, including chromosome 9 orphons, were excluded from the earlier analysis of around 640 of the donors. It was suggested by the authors that the approach could potentially be generalized to other disease states and immunological phenotypes. Some IMGT-functional V segments, including TRBV6-2 and TRBV6-3, could not be distinguished by the 87-base-pair reads and were therefore excluded. Broadly in line with IMGT annotations, most TCR beta V segments showed up in productive rearrangements about 87% or about 30% of the time in an earlier analysis of roughly 590 of the donors. Because some donors lacked HLA typing at each locus, the association tests relied only on the typed subset. For the cohort, immune exposure information was limited to CMV serostatus. In vitro tests confirmed that three of the cytomegalovirus-associated TCR beta chains recognize cytomegalovirus antigens. When HLA alleles, especially DR and DQ, strongly co-occurred, TCR associations were difficult to assign to individual alleles. A cluster of highly shared sequence variants was judged likely to be a technical artifact of the sequencing pipeline. Linkage disequilibrium might explain the correlated functional status among segregating V segments, but an unknown experimental factor could not be excluded. A later analysis found that TCR association rates varied across HLA loci, with DRB1 alleles showing the most associated TCRs and HLA-C alleles the fewest. A further reported finding was that TCR beta sequences accurately predicted the HLA-A and HLA-B alleles for most subjects in the first cohort. A later analysis associated 16,951 TCR beta sequences with specific HLA alleles at a false discovery rate of 0.05. According to a later analysis, most CMV-associated TCR beta chains appeared to be HLA-restricted, and the HLA associations seemed to be driven largely by CMV exposure. According to a later analysis, parvovirus B19, influenza, CMV and Epstein-Barr virus appeared linked to several top co-occurrence clusters. The classifier was reported to diagnose cytomegalovirus status with high specificity and sensitivity in both the original cohort and the validation cohort. This cohort had only TCR beta chains sequenced, and the lack of alpha or paired-chain data limited which features could be detected. Roughly uniform sequencing depth across donors was assumed in presence/absence analyses, although this assumption may not hold. Compared with the approximately 710-donor mean, donors in an Asian-associated ancestry cluster had fewer N-insertions in productive TCRs, according to a later genetic analysis.

Receptor amplification or capture employed the immunoSEQ multiplex PCR assay. The multiplex PCR relied on a mix of 60 forward primers for TCR Vbeta segments and 13 reverse primers for TCR Jbeta segments. A multiplex PCR assay on genomic DNA amplified the CDR3 region of rearranged TCR beta genes. The Illumina HiSeq System was used to sequence the amplified TCR beta libraries as 87-base-pair reads. Under the source paper's analysis protocol: A later analysis counted some 74 million unique TCR beta chains across the 550 to 750 repertoires, and around 9.9 million of these chains were shared by at least two donors. Raw reads were error-corrected and collapsed into unique sequences by a nearest-neighbor algorithm in which closely related sequences were merged to remove PCR and sequencing errors. CDR3 sequences were aligned to IMGT reference sequences to assign V, D and J gene segments. For a sequence to be retained, a match of at least six nucleotides to both a V gene segment and a J gene segment was required. A rearrangement was called productive if the CDR3 had no stop codons and remained in frame with V and J, and every other rearrangement was called non-productive. Following IMGT convention, CDR3 was defined as the stretch from the second conserved V-encoded cysteine to the conserved J-encoded phenylalanine. In an earlier analysis of more than 550 of the donors, sequences lacking an unambiguous match to a single V gene segment were excluded. An earlier analysis of 587 of the donors classified V segments as functional when productive rearrangements were above 56.7% and as segregating when the standard deviation between donors was above 5%. To diagnose cytomegalovirus status from the catalog of TCR beta chain sequences, a statistical classification framework was built. A later analysis assigned V and J genes by comparing TCR nucleotide sequences with IMGT/GENE-DB human TR gene sequences. The TCRdist pipeline was used in a later analysis to assign CDR3 sequences and most-parsimonious VDJ recombination scenarios. In a later analysis, every TCR beta chain was defined by the combination of its CDR3 amino acid sequence and its V-gene family, and reads without a unique V-gene family were dropped. To address suspected cross-contamination and a sequencing artifact, a later analysis removed some 620 highly shared, low-generation-probability nucleotide sequences. A later analysis calculated a clonal expansion index for each public chain from normalized within-repertoire ranks of inferred template counts. Generation probabilities in a later analysis came from a VDJ recombination model fitted to out-of-frame rearrangements, and those results were checked against IGoR. In a later analysis, hypergeometric tests were used to score TCR-TCR, TCR-HLA and TCR-CMV co-occurrence, with a repertoire-size bias correction applied to TCR pairs. To estimate false discovery rates, a later analysis permuted the HLA or CMV assignments 20 times. In a later analysis, co-occurring TCRs were grouped with DBSCAN, and TCRdist sequence similarity was added when clustering was performed within HLA-allele-positive subsets. Repertoires with fewer than 30,000 or more than 120,000 public chains were left out of co-occurrence clustering, as were about five repertoires with anomalous nucleotide sharing. TCRdb obtained this table from immuneACCESS and retained in-frame rearrangements with V and J assigned. These tables miss some clones; where compared with another copy, unresolved V genes account for less than half of the shortfall, and the remainder is unexplained. V and J calls and clone size are as listed in that table; D and trimming were resolved from the DNA. This sample gives roughly 56,000 clones in total; around 81% of them show up just once. Of the sample, roughly 2.4% falls within the top ten clones.

The TCR sequence derives from a boy under 18 in good health and CMV-seropositive. Sequenced: PBMCs. The rearrangement joined TRBV29-1 to TRBJ2-7; 12 bases in the middle match TRBD2. The CDR3 protein is CSVRGLAGEQYF. The sequenced DNA is TGCAGCGTCCGTGGACTAGCGGGGGAGCAGTACTTC.